This T cell receptor (beta chain) was recovered during a study of blood T cells in healthy people across ages. The study's findings and limits: Per million T cells, TCR beta diversity dropped roughly linearly as age increased.

Points on this clonotype: Its target is unknown.

Together with a sample-barcoded 5' primer, a J-beta primer mix was included in a second PCR lasting about 7 to 12 cycles. CDR3-containing paired-end reads numbering at least 2.5 million came from each sample. TCRdb used MiXCR to reprocess the 5' RACE reads, holding one entry per CDR3 protein. Among hundreds of thousands of distinct CDR3 sequences listed, nearly 60% were seen once. Ranging in age from about 6 to 95, the donors were healthy Caucasian individuals from Russia. The germline V and J ends were trimmed by 6 bases and 2 bases, with 20 bases remaining between them. The CDR3 is 17 amino acids. The TCR comes from a man aged 25 to 45 in good health. The sequenced material came from blood. The chain links TRBV12-3 or TRBV12-4 to TRBJ2-4; D is perhaps TRBD1 or TRBD2 (5 bases each). The CDR3 DNA reads TGTGCCAGCAGCCAAGATCGCTCGGGGCGAACCAAAAACATTCAGTACTTC. It encodes CASSQDRSGRTKNIQYF.